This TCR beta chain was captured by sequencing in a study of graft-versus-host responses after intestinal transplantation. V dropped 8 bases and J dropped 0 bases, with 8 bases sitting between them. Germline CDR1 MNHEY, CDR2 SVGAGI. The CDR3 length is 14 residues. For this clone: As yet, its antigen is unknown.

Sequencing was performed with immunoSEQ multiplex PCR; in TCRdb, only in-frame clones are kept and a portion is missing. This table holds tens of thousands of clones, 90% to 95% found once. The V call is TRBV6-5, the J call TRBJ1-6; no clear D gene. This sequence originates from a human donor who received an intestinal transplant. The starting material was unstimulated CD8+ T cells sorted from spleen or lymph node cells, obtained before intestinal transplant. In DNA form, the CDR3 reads TGTGCCAGCGAACAGAGCTCCTATAATTCACCCCTCCACTTT. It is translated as CASEQSSYNSPLHF.